These 3 T cell receptor beta chains were all obtained from the same sample, sequenced in a study of Tregs in tolerant kidney transplant recipients. Related graft donors supplied nonmyeloablative bone marrow transplants, and mixed chimerism was transient. This table comes from immunoSEQ multiplex PCR, and its TCRdb copy is limited to in-frame clones, with some not included. The sample consists of approximately 81,000 clones, more than 85% of them appearing once. Sequenced here: CD4+ T cells from blood (PBMCs), sampled 24 months after the transplant. The receptors here all came from a human patient who received a combined kidney and bone marrow transplant. Some T cells may originate from the graft donor.

The J gene is TRBJ2-3, the V gene TRBV4-3; 10 nucleotides line up with TRBD1. CDR1 and CDR2 from the germline V gene are LGHNA and YSLEER. J lost 5 bases, V lost 3 bases, and 11 bases had no gene match. CDR3 length: 17 residues. The chain's CDR3 is CASSHLFGTGDLDTQYF. The DNA for the CDR3 is TGCGCCAGCAGCCACCTTTTCGGGACAGGGGATTTAGATACGCAGTATTTT.

V is TRBV7-8 and J is TRBJ1-2; D uncertain. The CDR3 is 13 residues long. Germline CDR1 reads SGHVS; CDR2 reads FQNEAQ. V was trimmed by 3 bases and J by 4 bases, leaving 9 bases between them. CDR3 region: CASSFGQLYGYTF. Here the CDR3 DNA reads TGTGCCAGCAGCTTTGGGCAGCTCTATGGCTACACCTTC.

The chain is built from TRBV4-3 and TRBJ2-7; 9 bases align to TRBD2. The V and J ends lost 0 bases and 3 bases, in that order; junction bases with no gene match: 3. The CDR3 runs to 15 residues. Germline lookup yields CDR1 LGHNA and CDR2 YSLEER. The CDR3 reads CASSQDGRGGYEQYF. DNA for the CDR3: TGCGCCAGCAGCCAAGATGGGCGGGGGGGCTACGAGCAGTACTTC.